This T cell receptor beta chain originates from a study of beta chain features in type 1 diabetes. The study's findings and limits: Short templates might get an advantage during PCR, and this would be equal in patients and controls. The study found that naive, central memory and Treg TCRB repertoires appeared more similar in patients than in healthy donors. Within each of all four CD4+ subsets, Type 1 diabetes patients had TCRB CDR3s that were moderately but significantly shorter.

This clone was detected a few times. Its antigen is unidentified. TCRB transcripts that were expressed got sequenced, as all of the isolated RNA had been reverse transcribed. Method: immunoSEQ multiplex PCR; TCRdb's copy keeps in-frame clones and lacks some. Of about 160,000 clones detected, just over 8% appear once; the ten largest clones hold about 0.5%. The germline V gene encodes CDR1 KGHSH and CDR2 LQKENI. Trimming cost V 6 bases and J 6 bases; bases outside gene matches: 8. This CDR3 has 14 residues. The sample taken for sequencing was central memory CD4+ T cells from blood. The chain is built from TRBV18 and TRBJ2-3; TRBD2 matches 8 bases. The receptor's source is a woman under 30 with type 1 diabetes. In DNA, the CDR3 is TGTGCCAGCTCTCTTGGACTAGCTGGGGATACGCAGTATTTT. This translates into CASSLGLAGDTQYF. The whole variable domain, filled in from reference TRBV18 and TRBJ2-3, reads NAGVMQNPRHLVRRRGQEARLRCSPMKGHSHVYWYRQLPEEGLKFMVYLQKENIIDESGMPKERFSAEFPKEGPSILRIQQVVRGDSAAYFCASSLGLAGDTQYFGPGTRLTVL.